The next 26 T cell receptor beta chains were all read from a single sample in a study of T-cell reconstitution after alpha-beta-depleted transplantation in children. A library of TCRbeta sequences, prepared with unique molecular identifiers, was generated. Using its own MiXCR run on the PCR reads, TCRdb lists one record per CDR3 protein. The data hold 90,000 to 100,000 distinct CDR3 sequences, with around 22% observed a single time. Sequencing was performed on PBMCs, taken before TCRalphabeta/CD19-depleted stem cell transplant. The source of these receptors is a boy between 2 and 10 years old with acute lymphoblastic leukemia, due to receive a stem cell transplant.

This clonotype was found a few times. The chain links TRBV5-1 to TRBJ2-2; D is uncertain. V was trimmed by 5 bases and J by 0 bases, leaving 8 bases between them. Germline-derived CDR1 and CDR2 are SGHRS and YFSETQ. This CDR3 contains 14 residues. This CDR3 reads CASSPATNTGELFF. CDR3 nucleotides: TGCGCCAGCAGTCCGGCCACGAACACCGGGGAGCTGTTTTTT.

This clonotype was recorded a few times. V gene TRBV15 combines with J gene TRBJ2-1, with 8 bases lining up with TRBD2. The CDR3 has 15 amino acids. The V gene's germline CDR1 is LNHNV and CDR2 YYDKDF (reference sequence). The V segment lost 2 bases and the J segment 6 bases; nucleotides outside the gene matches: 6. This chain's CDR3 is CATSRTSGRRNEQFF. CDR3 in DNA: TGTGCCACCAGCAGAACTAGCGGAAGGCGCAATGAGCAGTTCTTC. The whole variable domain, filled in from reference TRBV15 and TRBJ2-1, reads DAMVIQNPRYQVTQFGKPVTLSCSQTLNHNVMYWYQQKSSQAPKLLFHYYDKDFNNEADTPDNFQSRRPNTSFCFLDIRSPGLGDTAMYLCATSRTSGRRNEQFFGPGTRLTVL.

This chain connects TRBV20-1 to TRBJ2-1, with D maybe TRBD1 (5 bases). CDR1 DFQATT and CDR2 SNEGSKA come from the germline V gene (reference sequence). This CDR3 spans 12 amino acids. V gave up 5 bases and J gave up 6 bases, with 11 bases separating them. CDR3 DNA sequence: TGCAGTGCTCCAGGGTGGGGCAATGAGCAGTTCTTC. This codes for CSAPGWGNEQFF.

The V call is TRBV5-1, the J call TRBJ2-7, with D unresolved. The V gene lost 0 bases and the J gene lost 7 bases, with 11 bases spanning the gap. The germline V gene has CDR1 SGHRS and CDR2 YFSETQ. This CDR3 is built from 13 residues. DNA of the CDR3: TGCGCCAGCAGCTTGGGTGGTTCTAGAGAGCAGTACTTC. Its protein is CASSLGGSREQYF.

The chain couples TRBV5-5 to TRBJ2-5; TRBD2 might be the D (5 bases). Trimming stripped 1 base from V and 0 bases from J, with 10 bases between. CDR3 length: 15 amino acids. Per germline, CDR1 SGHKS and CDR2 YYEKEE (reference sequence). CDR3 protein: CASSLTRGYQETQYF. The CDR3 region has the DNA TGTGCCAGCAGCTTGACTAGAGGATACCAAGAGACCCAGTACTTC.

This sequence joins TRBV20-1 and TRBJ1-2, with unresolved D. Germline values: CDR1 DFQATT, CDR2 SNEGSKA (reference sequence). The CDR3 totals 10 residues. V lost 3 bases and J 7 bases, leaving 6 bases between the germline ends. DNA for the CDR3: TGCAGTGCTAGCAATTTTGGCTACACCTTC. Translated, it gives CSASNFGYTF.

The genes are TRBV28 and TRBJ1-5, with 7 bases matching TRBD1. With V trimmed by 5 bases and J by 7 bases, 8 bases remained unmatched. Germline V gene data show CDR1 as MDHEN and CDR2 as SYDVKM. The CDR3 covers 14 residues. CDR3 sequence: CASSPTGVYQPQHF. The CDR3 nucleotides are TGTGCCAGCAGTCCTACAGGGGTCTACCAGCCCCAGCATTTT.

CDR3 sequence: CASSSRHGETEAFF. For the CDR3, the DNA is TGTGCCAGCTCATCGAGACATGGGGAAACTGAAGCTTTCTTT. The chain employs TRBV18 and TRBJ1-1; D is ambiguous. This CDR3 has 14 amino acids. From germline, CDR1 is KGHSH and CDR2 LQKENI. With 5 bases removed from V and 5 bases from J, the gap between germline ends came to 15 bases.

There are a few counts of this clonotype. The rearrangement joins TRBV29-1 to TRBJ2-2; D not certain. From germline, CDR1 is SQVTM and CDR2 ANQGSEA. V gave up 0 bases and J gave up 2 bases, with 1 base separating them. The CDR3 sequence is 12 residues long. The CDR3 nucleotides read TGCAGCGTTGAAGAAAACACCGGGGAGCTGTTTTTT. The encoded protein is CSVEENTGELFF.

V gene TRBV28 combines with J gene TRBJ2-5, with D perhaps given as TRBD1 or TRBD2 (5 bases each). Germline V gives CDR1 MDHEN, CDR2 SYDVKM. The CDR3 has 15 residues. V was trimmed by 2 bases and J by 4 bases, leaving 14 bases between them. The CDR3 here is CASSLEGLRGETQYF. CDR3 sequence (DNA): TGTGCCAGCAGTTTAGAGGGCCTGAGGGGAGAGACCCAGTACTTC.

The chain uses TRBV27 and TRBJ2-2; D call uncertain. The CDR3 length is 16 residues. Trimming shortened V by 2 bases and J by 0 bases, and 10 bases separated the two germline ends. In germline, CDR1 is MNHEY, CDR2 SMNVEV (reference sequence). The CDR3 nucleotides read TGTGCCAGCAGTTTACTGCCCGGGTCGAACACCGGGGAGCTGTTTTTT. This encodes CASSLLPGSNTGELFF.

The genes are TRBV6-2 or TRBV6-3 and TRBJ2-2, with D perhaps TRBD1 (6 bases). The CDR3 runs 16 residues. In germline, CDR1 is MNHEY, CDR2 SVGEGT. With 0 bases removed from V and 7 bases from J, the gap between germline ends came to 15 bases. CDR3 residues: CASSYSGTGQSGELFF. In DNA, the CDR3 is TGTGCCAGCAGTTACTCCGGTACAGGGCAGAGCGGGGAGCTGTTTTTT.

This clonotype has just one count. The CDR3 sequence: CASSVDGRKDTQYF. In DNA, the CDR3 is TGTGCCAGCAGCGTAGACGGGAGAAAAGATACGCAGTATTTT. The chain recombines TRBV9 with TRBJ2-3; D might be TRBD2 (6 bases). The CDR3 has 14 residues. V dropped 0 bases and J dropped 5 bases, with 10 bases sitting between them. Germline CDR1 and CDR2: SGDLS and YYNGEE.

There are a few counts of this clonotype. Written as DNA, the CDR3 is TGTGCCAGCAGCCCCCGGTCGCACGAAGCTTTCTTT. Translation: CASSPRSHEAFF. The genes are TRBV7-2 and TRBJ1-1; no definite D call. In germline, CDR1 is SGHTA, CDR2 FQGNSA. The V end lost 5 bases, the J end lost 8 bases, and 12 bases lay between the germline ends. CDR3 length: 12 residues. The variable domain in full, with the rest retrieved from reference TRBV7-2 and TRBJ1-1, is GAGVSQSPSNKVTEKGKDVELRCDPISGHTALYWYRQSLGQGLEFLIYFQGNSAPDKSGLPSDRFSAERTGGSVSTLTIQRTQQEDSAVYLCASSPRSHEAFFGQGTRLTVV.

The CDR3 sequence: CATSDLQFGGEETQYF. CDR3 sequence (DNA): TGTGCCACCAGTGATTTGCAATTTGGAGGGGAAGAGACCCAGTACTTC. The rearrangement joins TRBV24-1 to TRBJ2-5; perhaps TRBD2 as D (6 bases). V lost 0 bases and J 3 bases, leaving 13 bases between the germline ends. CDR1 and CDR2 from the germline V gene are KGHDR and SFDVKD. This CDR3 comprises 16 residues.

The chain uses TRBV9 and TRBJ2-1; 11 bases match TRBD2. The CDR3 is 14 amino acids. V trimming: 2 bases; J trimming: 7 bases; junction bases outside the gene matches: 2. Germline V CDR1 and CDR2: SGDLS, YYNGEE. The CDR3 DNA sequence: TGTGCCAGCAGCGTGGGACTAGCGGCGAATGAGCAGTTCTTC. Its translation: CASSVGLAANEQFF.

This chain uses TRBV6-5 with TRBJ1-5; D call uncertain. V shed 2 bases and J shed 5 bases, with 13 bases lying between them. This CDR3 region has 15 residues. Germline V lookup: CDR1 MNHEY, CDR2 SVGAGI. This chain's CDR3 is CASSYKNPGYQPQHF. The CDR3 bases are TGTGCCAGCAGTTACAAGAACCCGGGTTATCAGCCCCAGCATTTT.

In this sample, this clonotype turned up a few times. The chain links TRBV2 to TRBJ2-4; D is ambiguous. CDR3 length equals 10 residues. Germline V CDR1 and CDR2: SNHLY, FYNNEI. Between the trimmed V and J ends, which lost 4 bases and 9 bases, there was a span of 4 bases. CDR3 loop: CASSGGIQYF. In DNA form, the CDR3 reads TGTGCCAGCAGTGGGGGCATTCAGTACTTC.

The chain carries TRBV5-4 and TRBJ2-1, with D perhaps being TRBD1 or TRBD2 (5 bases each). This CDR3 contains 12 residues. The ends were cut back, 3 bases at V and 6 bases at J, with 7 bases in the middle. The germline gives CDR1 SGHNT, CDR2 YYREEE (reference sequence). The CDR3 loop is CASSWDVNEQFF. The CDR3 coding sequence is TGTGCCAGCAGCTGGGACGTCAATGAGCAGTTCTTC.

The genes are TRBV6-1 and TRBJ1-2; no clear D. CDR3 length equals 12 residues. With 5 bases removed from V and 6 bases from J, the gap between germline ends came to 10 bases. Germline lookup yields CDR1 MNHNS and CDR2 SASEGT. For the CDR3, the DNA is TGTGCCAGCAGTATGGGAGGAAATGGCTACACCTTC. It yields the protein CASSMGGNGYTF.

The chain links TRBV20-1 to TRBJ1-1; maybe TRBD1 (5 bases). V was trimmed by 8 bases and J by 3 bases, leaving 19 bases between them. The CDR3 consists of 14 residues. Germline CDR1 and CDR2: DFQATT and SNEGSKA (reference sequence). The CDR3 DNA reads as TGCAGTCGGACACTCGACCCGAGGGACACTGAAGCTTTCTTT. Protein product: CSRTLDPRDTEAFF.

This clonotype has more than one count but fewer than ten. The CDR3, as DNA: TGTGCCAGCAGCCCGGGAGGGTCCCAAGAGACCCAGTACTTC. The encoded protein is CASSPGGSQETQYF. The rearrangement joins TRBV4-2 to TRBJ2-5; TRBD2 matches 8 bases. Germline CDR1 reads LGHNA; CDR2 reads YNFKEQ. With V trimmed by 4 bases and J by 1 base, 2 bases remained unmatched. The CDR3 consists of 14 residues.

The chain is built from TRBV20-1 and TRBJ2-6; 7 nucleotides agree with TRBD1. The V gene end was trimmed by 5 bases and the J gene end by 2 bases; junction bases not matched to a gene: 6. Looked up from germline, CDR1 is DFQATT and CDR2 is SNEGSKA (reference sequence). The CDR3 runs 15 residues. CDR3 in DNA: TGCAGTGCTGGCCCTGGGACAGCTGGGGCCAACGTCCTGACTTTC. Its translation: CSAGPGTAGANVLTF.

This chain uses TRBV4-3 with TRBJ1-3, with D perhaps matching TRBD1 (6 bases). Trimming cost V 0 bases and J 1 base, with 10 bases left between them. This CDR3 region has 16 residues. The germline V gene has CDR1 LGHNA and CDR2 YSLEER. CDR3 in amino acids: CASSQDGRGSGNTIYF. The CDR3 bases are TGCGCCAGCAGCCAAGATGGCAGGGGATCTGGAAACACCATATATTTT.

The V gene is TRBV20-1, the J gene TRBJ1-2, with D unclear. There are 14 residues in the CDR3. Per the germline V gene, CDR1 is DFQATT and CDR2 is SNEGSKA (reference sequence). Trimming stripped 1 base from V and 2 bases from J, with 11 bases between. CDR3 amino acids: CSARVEGRNYGYTF. CDR3 bases: TGCAGTGCTAGAGTGGAAGGGAGAAACTATGGCTACACCTTC.

The chain has TRBV6-5 and TRBJ1-5; D gene uncertain. V lost 3 bases to trimming and J lost 3 bases, with 6 bases between them. The CDR3 totals 13 residues. In germline, CDR1 is MNHEY, CDR2 SVGAGI. The CDR3 is CASSYRFNQPQHF. DNA for the CDR3: TGTGCCAGCAGTTATCGATTCAATCAGCCCCAGCATTTT.